Ten or more counts support the clone carrying this T cell receptor beta chain. Its antigen is not identified. The CDR3 length is 14 residues. The germline V gene encodes CDR1 DFQATT and CDR2 SNEGSKA (reference sequence). V lost 4 bases, J lost 5 bases, and 14 bases lay in between. Construction of the TCR beta libraries employed iRepertoire HTBI primers in conjunction with Arm-PCR of CDR3 regions. MiXCR was run by TCRdb on the multiplex PCR reads, yielding one entry per CDR3 protein. The sample lists approximately 440,000 distinct CDR3 sequences; roughly 17% were seen once. This specimen belongs to a study of regulatory T cells in long-lasting Graves disease. Time point reported: newly diagnosed GD, antithyroid drugs for less than 3 months. Construction of the TCR library relied on RNA isolated from PBMCs. Regarding the study as a whole: Shared public clonotypes totalled over 2,500 in persistent patients, compared with 966 in new patients. Newly diagnosed Graves' patients exceeded persistent ones in TCR diversity.

These same records also appear under a second study, on T cells in Graves' hyperthyroidism and ophthalmopathy.

The source material was peripheral blood mononuclear cells (PBMCs), sampled at new diagnosis, from a patient treated with antithyroid drugs. This sequence was found in a man aged 35-49 years with Graves disease. The chain joins TRBV20-1 to TRBJ2-2, with D possibly being TRBD2 (5 bases). In nucleotides, the CDR3 is TGCAGTGCTATTCGGGATAGGGTAACCGGGGAGCTGTTTTTT. This gives the protein CSAIRDRVTGELFF.